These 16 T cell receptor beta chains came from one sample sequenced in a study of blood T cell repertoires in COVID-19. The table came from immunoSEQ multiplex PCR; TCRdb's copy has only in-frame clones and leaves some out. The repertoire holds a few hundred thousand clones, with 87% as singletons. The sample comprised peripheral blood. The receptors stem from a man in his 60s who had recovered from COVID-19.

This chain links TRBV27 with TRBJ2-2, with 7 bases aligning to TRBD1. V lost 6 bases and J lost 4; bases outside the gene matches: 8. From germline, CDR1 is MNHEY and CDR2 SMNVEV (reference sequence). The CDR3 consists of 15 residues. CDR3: CASRTGVGVTGELFF. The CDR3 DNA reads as TGTGCCAGCAGAACAGGGGTTGGGGTCACCGGGGAGCTGTTTTTT.

The CDR3 nucleotides are TGTGCCAGCAGCGTAGGACACACGAACACCGGGGAGCTGTTTTTT. Translating gives CASSVGHTNTGELFF. The V gene is TRBV9, the J gene TRBJ2-2; D gene unclear. V lost 0 bases, J lost 0 bases, and 6 bases lay in between. Looked up from germline, CDR1 is SGDLS and CDR2 is YYNGEE. The CDR3 totals 15 residues.

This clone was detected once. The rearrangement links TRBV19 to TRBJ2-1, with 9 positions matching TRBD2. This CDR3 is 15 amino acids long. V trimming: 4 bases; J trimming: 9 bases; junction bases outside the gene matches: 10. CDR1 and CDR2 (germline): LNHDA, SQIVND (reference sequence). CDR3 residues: CASSNLAGSLGEQFF. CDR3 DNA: TGTGCCAGTAGTAATCTAGCGGGATCTCTCGGTGAGCAGTTCTTC.

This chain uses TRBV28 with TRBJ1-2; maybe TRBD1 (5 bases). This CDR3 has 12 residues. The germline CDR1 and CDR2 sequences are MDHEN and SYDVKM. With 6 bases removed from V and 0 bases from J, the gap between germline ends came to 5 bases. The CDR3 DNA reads TGTGCCAGCAGGGACACTAACTATGGCTACACCTTC. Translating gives CASRDTNYGYTF.

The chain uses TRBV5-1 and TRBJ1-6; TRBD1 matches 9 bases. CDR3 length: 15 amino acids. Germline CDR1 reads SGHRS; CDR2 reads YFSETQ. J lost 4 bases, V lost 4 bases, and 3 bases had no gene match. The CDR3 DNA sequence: TGCGCCAGCAGCGCTGACAGGGGGTATAATTCACCCCTCCACTTT. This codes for CASSADRGYNSPLHF.

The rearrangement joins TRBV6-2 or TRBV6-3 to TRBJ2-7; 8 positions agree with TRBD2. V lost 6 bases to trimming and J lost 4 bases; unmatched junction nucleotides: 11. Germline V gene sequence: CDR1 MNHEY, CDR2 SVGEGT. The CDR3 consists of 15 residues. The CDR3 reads CASSPSKAGVYEQYF. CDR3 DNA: TGTGCCAGCAGCCCCTCTAAAGCGGGAGTATACGAGCAGTACTTC.

CDR3 sequence: CASSSRGQGGEQFF. DNA of the CDR3: TGTGCCAGCAGTAGCCGGGGACAGGGAGGTGAGCAGTTCTTC. This chain joins TRBV11-2 and TRBJ2-1, with 9 bases that match TRBD1. The CDR3 contains 14 residues. CDR1 and CDR2 (germline): SGHAT, FQNNGV. The V segment lost 6 bases and the J segment 9 bases; nucleotides outside the gene matches: 9.

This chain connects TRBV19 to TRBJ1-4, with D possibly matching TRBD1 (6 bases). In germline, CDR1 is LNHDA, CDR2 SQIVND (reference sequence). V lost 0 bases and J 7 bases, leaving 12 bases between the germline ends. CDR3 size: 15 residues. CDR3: CASSIDRGEGEKLFF. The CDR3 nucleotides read TGTGCCAGTAGTATAGACAGGGGCGAAGGTGAAAAACTGTTTTTT.

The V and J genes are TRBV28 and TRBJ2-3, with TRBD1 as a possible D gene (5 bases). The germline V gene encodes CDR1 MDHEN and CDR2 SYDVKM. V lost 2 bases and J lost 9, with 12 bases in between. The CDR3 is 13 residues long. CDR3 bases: TGTGCCAGCAGTTTACAGGGCCCAATCACGCAGTATTTT. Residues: CASSLQGPITQYF.

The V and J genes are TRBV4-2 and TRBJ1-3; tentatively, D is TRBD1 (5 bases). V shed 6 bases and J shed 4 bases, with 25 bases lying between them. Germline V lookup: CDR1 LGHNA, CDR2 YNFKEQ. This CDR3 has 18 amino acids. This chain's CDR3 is CASRASGRVGSRGNTIYF. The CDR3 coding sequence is TGTGCCAGCAGGGCTTCAGGGAGGGTGGGATCGAGGGGAAACACCATATATTTT.

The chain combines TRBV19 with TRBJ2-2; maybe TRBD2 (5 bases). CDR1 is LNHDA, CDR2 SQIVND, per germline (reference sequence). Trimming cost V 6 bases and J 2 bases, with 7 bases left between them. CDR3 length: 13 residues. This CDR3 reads CASRRVNTGELFF. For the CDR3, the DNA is TGTGCCAGTAGGCGGGTAAACACCGGGGAGCTGTTTTTT.

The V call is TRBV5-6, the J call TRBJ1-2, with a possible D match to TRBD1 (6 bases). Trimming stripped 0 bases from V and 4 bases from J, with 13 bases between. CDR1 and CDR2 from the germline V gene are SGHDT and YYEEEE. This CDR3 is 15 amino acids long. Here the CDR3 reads CASSLVGQGIYGYTF. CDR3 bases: TGTGCCAGCAGCTTGGTGGGGCAGGGGATCTATGGCTACACCTTC.

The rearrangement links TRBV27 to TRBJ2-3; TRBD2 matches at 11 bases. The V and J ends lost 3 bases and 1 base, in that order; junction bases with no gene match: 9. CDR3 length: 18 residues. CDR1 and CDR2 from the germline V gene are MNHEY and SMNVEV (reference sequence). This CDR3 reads CASSFGRRTSGRTDTQYF. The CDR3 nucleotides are TGTGCCAGCAGTTTTGGAAGACGGACTAGCGGGCGCACAGATACGCAGTATTTT.

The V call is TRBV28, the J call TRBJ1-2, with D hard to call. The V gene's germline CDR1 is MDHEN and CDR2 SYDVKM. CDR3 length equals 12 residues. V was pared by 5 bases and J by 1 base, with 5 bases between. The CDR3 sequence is CASSTGNYGYTF. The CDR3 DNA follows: TGTGCCAGCAGTACCGGTAACTATGGCTACACCTTC.

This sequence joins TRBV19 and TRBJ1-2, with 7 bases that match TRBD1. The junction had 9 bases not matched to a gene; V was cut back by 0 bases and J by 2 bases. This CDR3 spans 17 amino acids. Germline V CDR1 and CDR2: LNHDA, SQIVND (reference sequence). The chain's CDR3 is CASSIEHPGQINYGYTF. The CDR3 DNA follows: TGTGCCAGTAGTATAGAACATCCGGGACAGATAAACTATGGCTACACCTTC.

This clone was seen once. The CDR3 sequence is CASSLATTYNEQFF. The CDR3 bases are TGTGCCAGCAGCTTAGCTACGACATACAATGAGCAGTTCTTC. The chain recombines TRBV7-2 with TRBJ2-1; D is unresolved. This CDR3 comprises 14 residues. In germline, CDR1 is SGHTA, CDR2 FQGNSA. V was pared by 0 bases and J by 4 bases, with 7 bases between.